This TCR beta chain was sequenced during a study of a mutant IDH1 vaccine in newly diagnosed glioma. As for the study in general: Following radiotherapy alone, or alongside temozolomide cycles, vaccination was started after an interval of 4-6 weeks. Patients' prior therapy spanned radiotherapy, temozolomide, or both; most underwent both. Sex among treated patients split about 60% male, about 40% female; mean age was roughly 40 years.

The sample's time point: week 23, last vaccination. Doses of 300 ug of mutant IDH1 20-mer peptide were given with topical imiquimod. Diagnosis in the donors showed new WHO grade 3 or 4 astrocytomas that were IDH1-mutant and ATRX-lost. The method was immunoSEQ multiplex PCR; TCRdb's version includes in-frame clones alone and lacks a portion of them. The data hold around 40,000 clones, with approximately 84% observed a single time. This clone has just a few counts. Its antigen is still unknown. Trimming removed 5 bases from V and 3 bases from J, with 11 bases in between. This CDR3 is 13 amino acids long. Germline loops: CDR1 SEHNR, CDR2 FQNEAQ (reference sequence).

The rearrangement links TRBV7-9 to TRBJ2-7; the D is unclear. Specimen: PBMCs, collected from a glioma patient whose treatment included an IDH1 peptide vaccine. The origin of this receptor is a woman aged 18-29 years with glioma. Some clones in this sample may be carry-over from other donors' samples. This CDR3 reads CASSPPADYEQYF. The CDR3 DNA follows: TGTGCCAGCAGCCCCCCGGCAGACTACGAGCAGTACTTC. The full variable domain, with the rest looked up from reference TRBV7-9 and TRBJ2-7, is DTGVSQNPRHKITKRGQNVTFRCDPISEHNRLYWYRQTLGQGPEFLTYFQNEAQLEKSRLLSDRFSAERPKGSFSTLEIQRTEQGDSAMYLCASSPPADYEQYFGPGTRLTVT.